This TCR beta chain is from a study of Ad26.COV2.S vaccination and SARS-CoV-2 variants. TCRdb's copy holds only in-frame clones and misses some; the assay was immunoSEQ multiplex PCR. The data contain hundreds of thousands of clones, around nine tenths of them singletons. Comment on this clone: Antigen: not known. The same CDR3 arises from other DNA sequences in this sample as well.

Findings and limits, study-wide: A substantial breadth of spike-specific CD8+ and CD4+ T cell responses after vaccination has been reported. Participants given vaccine showed non-spike TCR breadth similar to that of placebo recipients.

V lost 5 bases and J lost 3, with 8 bases in between. The CDR3 extends over 13 amino acids. The germline V gene encodes CDR1 LNHDA and CDR2 SQIVND (reference sequence). Treatment noted: roughly 20 received Ad26.COV2.S at low or high dose, single or two shots; a few received placebo; per-sample allocation not given. The study sampled participants on day 63 after the first vaccine or placebo injection. At a Boston site, the person donating was an adult of 18-55 years. Vaccine was an Ad26 vector expressing Wuhan-strain SARS-CoV-2 spike. Here the sequenced sample was peripheral blood, taken in a trial of Ad26.COV2.S vaccine versus placebo. The sequence was collected from a person between 18 and 59 years old who received the Ad26.COV2.S COVID-19 vaccine or a placebo. The J gene is TRBJ2-1, the V gene TRBV19; weak D call: TRBD1 (6 bases). CDR3 amino acids: CASSQGGYNEQFF. CDR3 nucleotides: TGTGCCAGTAGTCAAGGGGGCTACAATGAGCAGTTCTTC.